This record concerns one T cell receptor beta chain sequence. Original methodology: Reference gene primer amplification gave estimated nucleated cell counts. Sequencing was performed with immunoSEQ multiplex PCR; in TCRdb, only in-frame clones are kept and a portion is missing. Clone size and the V and J calls come from that table; the DNA yielded D and trimming. The sample carries 150,000 to 200,000 clones, about 81% recorded once. The CDR3 loop spans 13 amino acids. Germline CDR1 and CDR2: SGHVS and FQNEAQ. The ends were cut back, 5 bases at V and 8 bases at J, with 15 bases in the middle. The data belong to a study of blood T cell repertoires in COVID-19. At the level of the study: Specimens from acute and convalescent COVID-19 originated in the United States, Italy and Spain.

This clonotype was obtained from a man aged 55 to 70 with active or convalescent COVID-19. The rearrangement uses TRBV7-8 and TRBJ1-2; D is uncertain. What was sequenced was peripheral blood. CDR3 DNA sequence: TGTGCCAGCAGCCCATCGGGAACTGCCGGCTACACCTTC. This sequence encodes CASSPSGTAGYTF.